The 11 T cell receptor beta chains in this list originate from one sample, sequenced in a study of blood T cell repertoires in COVID-19 (dated by TCRdb to the early 2020s). Library construction relied on the immunoSEQ multiplex PCR assay. TCRdb retrieved this table from immuneACCESS and kept in-frame rearrangements only. Not all clones are present; in checked studies, unresolved V genes account for under half, and no reason is known for the remainder. The sample data list 97,000 or so clones, and roughly 92% of these were observed just once. The ten largest clonotypes hold 1.9% of the sample. The sequenced sample was peripheral blood. These receptors were obtained from a woman aged 45-60 years with COVID-19, enrolled during active disease.

This chain links TRBV13 with TRBJ1-4, with TRBD1 identical over 7 bases. This CDR3 has 15 residues. Losses at the gene ends were 5 bases for V and 5 bases for J; bases not matched to a gene: 8. The germline gives CDR1 PRHDT, CDR2 FYEKMQ (reference sequence). The CDR3 is CASSARGQLNEKLFF. The CDR3, as DNA: TGTGCCAGCAGCGCCAGGGGACAGCTCAATGAAAAACTGTTTTTT.

V is TRBV5-6 and J is TRBJ1-3; unclear D gene. Trimming took off 0 bases at V and 2 bases at J, with 3 bases between the two ends. This CDR3 contains 13 residues. Germline V gene data show CDR1 as SGHDT and CDR2 as YYEEEE. CDR3 sequence (DNA): TGTGCCAGCAGCTTGGCTACTGGAAACACCATATATTTT. Its translation: CASSLATGNTIYF.

The chain joins TRBV6-5 to TRBJ2-1; possible D gene TRBD1, 5 bases. The germline V and J ends were trimmed by 2 bases and 8 bases, with 13 bases remaining between them. CDR3 length: 14 residues. CDR1 is MNHEY, CDR2 SVGAGI, per germline. The CDR3 DNA sequence: TGTGCCAGCAGTTACCGCGCAGGGTGGGATGAGCAGTTCTTC. Translation gives CASSYRAGWDEQFF.

The rearrangement joins TRBV11-3 to TRBJ2-7; maybe TRBD2 (6 bases). CDR3 length: 14 residues. The V end lost 1 base, the J end lost 1 base, and 8 bases lay between the germline ends. Germline V gene data show CDR1 as SGHNT and CDR2 as YENEEA. As DNA, the CDR3 is TGTGCCAGCAGCTTAGTTGCGGGGTCCTACGAGCAGTACTTC. It translates to CASSLVAGSYEQYF. The whole variable domain, filled in from reference TRBV11-3 and TRBJ2-7, reads EAGVVQSPRYKIIEKKQPVAFWCNPISGHNTLYWYLQNLGQGPELLIRYENEEAVDDSQLPKDRFSAERLKGVDSTLKIQPAELGDSAVYLCASSLVAGSYEQYFGPGTRLTVT.

The chain combines TRBV11-2 with TRBJ1-2, with D tentatively TRBD1 (5 bases). Germline CDR1 SGHAT, CDR2 FQNNGV. This CDR3 is 14 amino acids long. Trimming stripped 5 bases from V and 5 bases from J, with 15 bases between. The CDR3 spells CASSRGLGKYGYTF. In DNA form, the CDR3 reads TGTGCCAGCAGCCGGGGGTTAGGGAAGTATGGCTACACCTTC.

This rearrangement joins TRBV5-1 to TRBJ1-2; TRBD1 matches 7 bases. The CDR3 runs to 14 residues. The V gene's germline CDR1 is SGHRS and CDR2 YFSETQ. Unmatched junction bases numbered 4, after V lost 4 bases and J lost 1 base. The CDR3 is CASSTGQLNYGYTF. CDR3 DNA sequence: TGCGCCAGCAGCACGGGACAGCTTAACTATGGCTACACCTTC.

The genes are TRBV6-5 and TRBJ1-2; TRBD1 agrees at 8 bases. The CDR3 contains 15 residues. Looked up from germline, CDR1 is MNHEY and CDR2 is SVGAGI. V shed 8 bases, J shed 8 bases, and the junction held 16 bases outside the gene matches. The CDR3 spells CASGTSGGRIEGYTF. The CDR3 coding sequence is TGTGCCAGCGGAACTTCAGGGGGCAGGATCGAAGGCTACACCTTC.

The rearrangement joins TRBV18 to TRBJ2-7; D is perhaps TRBD2 (6 bases). Germline V gives CDR1 KGHSH, CDR2 LQKENI. The V gene lost 3 bases and the J gene lost 1 base, with 10 bases spanning the gap. The CDR3 runs to 14 residues. The CDR3 coding sequence is TGTGCCAGCTCACCCCCGCGGGGATCCTACGAGCAGTACTTC. Amino acid sequence: CASSPPRGSYEQYF.

On this clone itself: Other nucleotide sequences in the sample specify the same CDR3. The rearrangement uses TRBV5-1 and TRBJ2-3; possibly TRBD1 for D (6 bases). V lost 8 bases to trimming and J lost 4 bases, with 17 bases between them. The CDR3 is 14 amino acids. Germline CDR1 and CDR2: SGHRS and YFSETQ. This chain's CDR3 is CASSTNRVADTQYF. In nucleotides, the CDR3 is TGCGCCAGTAGCACCAACAGGGTTGCAGATACGCAGTATTTT.

In this sample, this clone turned up once. V and J are TRBV14 and TRBJ1-6, with D perhaps matching TRBD1 (6 bases). The CDR3 length is 15 residues. Per the germline V gene, CDR1 is SGHDN and CDR2 is FVKESK. The V and J ends lost 5 bases and 8 bases respectively, with 16 bases between them. The CDR3 protein is CASSSGQSNHSPLHF. The CDR3 DNA follows: TGTGCCAGCAGCTCCGGACAGTCGAATCATTCACCCCTCCACTTT.

The chain is built from TRBV21-1 and TRBJ1-5; the D call TRBD1 from the table was never checked on the DNA. TRBV21-1 is deemed a pseudogene. This CDR3 spans 12 amino acids. In nucleotides, the CDR3 is TGTGCCAGCACAGGGCGCAATCAGCCCCAGCATTTT. Residues: CASTGRNQPQHF.